This TCR beta chain was sequenced in a study of cytomegalovirus exposure and HLA in healthy donors. Study background: Unique TCRs numbering roughly 85 million, obtained from HLA-typed donors, made up an early data release. Study results and limitations: A later analysis showed TCR association rates differing by HLA locus, peaking at DRB1 and lowest at HLA-C. It was only CMV serostatus that was available as immune exposure information.

CDR1 and CDR2 from the germline V gene are LNHDA and SQIVND (reference sequence). V lost 9 bases and J 0 bases, leaving 11 bases between the germline ends. The CDR3 length is 13 residues. Comment on this clone: The target antigen is unknown.

60 Vbeta and 13 Jbeta primers were used in PCR. TCRdb's table, derived via immunoSEQ multiplex PCR, lists solely in-frame clones and lacks some. There are over 70,000 clones in the sample; 78% occur only once, and about 2.7% lies in the top ten. Sequenced: PBMCs. This chain connects TRBV19 to TRBJ1-1; D not resolved. The TCR comes from a male donor in good health and CMV-seropositive. The DNA for the CDR3 is TGTGCCAGCTGGTCGGGGATGAACACTGAAGCTTTCTTT. Residues: CASWSGMNTEAFF. The whole variable domain, remainder taken from reference TRBV19 and TRBJ1-1, is DGGITQSPKYLFRKEGQNVTLSCEQNLNHDAMYWYRQDPGQGLRLIYYSQIVNDFQKGDIAEGYSVSREKKESFPLTVTSAQKNPTAFYLCASWSGMNTEAFFGQGTRLTVV.